This T cell receptor beta chain was recorded in a study of blood T cell repertoires in COVID-19. In its sample, this clone was seen a few times. Participants, about 18 to 90 years old, spanned approximately 25 US areas. The germline CDR1 and CDR2 sequences are MDHEN and SYDVKM. The CDR3 has 14 amino acids. Losses at the gene ends were 2 bases for V and 5 bases for J; bases not matched to a gene: 4. Source study methods: Nucleated cell number was recorded as an estimate derived from reference gene primer amplification. The protocol was immunoSEQ multiplex PCR, while the TCRdb copy is restricted to in-frame clones and leaves out a portion. D and trimming were read from the DNA, whereas the V and J calls and clone size are those reported in that table. Here the sample spans about 320,000 clones, 89% being singletons.

Sequencing input: PBMCs or T cells enriched from blood (not recorded which). The TCR comes from a man in his 60s who had recovered from COVID-19. The V call is TRBV28, the J call TRBJ1-1; 8 bases line up with TRBD1. The CDR3 region is CASSLQGAQTEAFF. Written as DNA, the CDR3 is TGTGCCAGCAGTTTACAGGGGGCGCAAACTGAAGCTTTCTTT.